This TCR beta chain originates from a study of graft-versus-host responses after intestinal transplantation. Study-level background: Those transplanted obtained multivisceral, liver-intestinal, or isolated intestinal grafts. All recipients got anti-thymocyte globulin induction, then tacrolimus and steroids for about 3 years. Study findings and constraints: The highest levels of circulating GvH clones went along with early declines in HvG clones after transplant. Allograft clonal ratios (graft-versus-host to host-versus-graft) were high in patients who had graft-donor T cell macrochimerism.

The CDR3 has 14 residues. The V gene lost 3 bases and the J gene lost 1 base, with 9 bases spanning the gap. Germline V CDR1 and CDR2: MNHEY, SMNVEV (reference sequence). Note on this clone: The antigen remains undetermined.

The method was immunoSEQ multiplex PCR; TCRdb's version includes in-frame clones alone and lacks a portion of them. The data contain about 100,000 clones, around 90% of them singletons. This clonotype was obtained from a human donor who was the organ donor for an intestinal transplant. V is TRBV27 and J is TRBJ1-1, with D perhaps matching TRBD1 (5 bases). Sequenced material: unstimulated CD4+ T cells sorted from spleen or lymph node cells, taken before transplant. The CDR3 region has the DNA TGTGCCAGCAGTTTCCTTACAGGGAACACTGAAGCTTTCTTT. Translating gives CASSFLTGNTEAFF.